This TCR beta chain was captured by sequencing in a study of response to subunit inactivated influenza vaccine. Overall study findings and caveats: Authors suggested seasonal influenza vaccinations each recruit few new T cells.

As concerns this clonotype: Its target is unknown.

TCRdb reprocessed the RT-PCR reads via MiXCR and lists one record per CDR3 protein. Of just under 250,000 distinct CDR3 sequences listed, more than 10% were seen once; the top ten hold 7.8%. This CDR3 is 12 amino acids long. From germline, CDR1 is DFQATT and CDR2 SNEGSKA (reference sequence). Trimming pared 0 bases from V and 4 bases from J, leaving 6 bases between. Specimen: non-naive T cells sorted from PBMCs, collected 14 to 15 days before vaccination. The sequence was obtained from a man in his fifties who received an inactivated influenza vaccine. The chain uses TRBV20-1 and TRBJ1-2, with D perhaps TRBD1 (5 bases). The CDR3 nucleotides read TGCAGTGCTAGAGAACAGGCCTATGGCTACACCTTC. It translates to CSAREQAYGYTF.